This T cell receptor (beta chain) was obtained from a study of T cells in Graves' hyperthyroidism and ophthalmopathy. This clonotype was recorded at least ten times. The TCR beta CDR3 regions underwent amplification using RNA transcripts as the source. First-round RT-PCR with HTBI primers amplified the TCR CDR3 region. TCRdb used MiXCR to reprocess the multiplex PCR reads, holding one entry per CDR3 protein. The sample holds 500,000 or so distinct CDR3 sequences, about 15% seen once. The receptor was derived from a woman aged 30 to 39 with Graves' ophthalmopathy. Material for sequencing was blood.

In nucleotides, the CDR3 is TGTGCCAGCAGTCACAGCAAACTAGCGAGATCAACGTACACAGATACGCAGTATTTT. This sequence encodes CASSHSKLARSTYTDTQYF. The genes are TRBV7-3 and TRBJ2-3, with 7 nucleotides matching TRBD2. J gave up 2 bases and V 6 bases, and 20 bases lay outside the gene matches. There are 19 residues in the CDR3. Germline CDR1 SGHTA, CDR2 FQGTGA.